Here is one T cell receptor (beta chain) with its context. V dropped 5 bases and J dropped 6; count of bases not matched to a gene: 8. This CDR3 contains 14 residues. Per the germline V gene, CDR1 is KGHSH and CDR2 is LQKENI. The sample comes from a study of human T cells and chemical hapten exposure. Time point reported: patch test 3, about 24 weeks after DPC sensitization. Treatment noted: therapeutic diphenylcyclopropenone sensitization with weekly scalp DPC. TCRdb processed the RACE reads anew with MiXCR; each CDR3 protein has one entry. Here the sample spans some 110,000 distinct CDR3 sequences, under 35% being singletons.

The specimen was whole blood, collected in connection with sensitization to the hapten diphenylcyclopropenone (DPC). This clonotype was sampled from a man between 40 and 49 years old with alopecia areata. Some clones in this sample may be carry-over from other donors' samples. The chain is built from TRBV18 and TRBJ2-7; 9 positions match TRBD1. The DNA for the CDR3 is TGTGCCAGCTCAACACAGGGGGCGAAGGCCGAGCAGTACGTC. Encoded protein: CASSTQGAKAEQYV.